The rows below give T cell receptor beta chains drawn from one sample of a study of cytotoxic CD8 clonotypes in ibrutinib-treated CLL. TCRdb's copy holds only in-frame clones and misses some; the assay was immunoSEQ multiplex PCR. The data show 20,000 to 25,000 clones, 70% to 80% seen once. Sequencing used PBMCs, obtained before ibrutinib treatment. The receptors shown here come from a human donor with chronic lymphocytic leukemia. The CDR3 runs from the conserved cysteine through the conserved F or W. Each record gives: clone size, V gene, J gene, D gene, CDR3 DNA, CDR3 protein. A D gene is named only where the DNA matches it firmly. Size is omitted from some rows. Given values are once, few, many or a class for expanded clones.

>NA|TRBV28|TRBJ1-5|NA
TGTGCCAGCAGTTTATGGACTATGGGGGCGCATGGCAATCAGCCCCAGCATTTT
CASSLWTMGAHGNQPQHF
>NA|TRBV7-9|TRBJ2-5|NA
TGTGCCAGCAGCTTAAGGGGCAGGGGGGAAGAGACCCAGTACTTC
CASSLRGRGEETQYF
>NA|TRBV15|TRBJ2-3|TRBD2
TGTGCCACCAGCAGGGGTCTAGCGGGAGGAAGCACAGATACGCAGTATTTT
CATSRGLAGGSTDTQYF
>NA|TRBV6-6|TRBJ1-1|TRBD1
TGTGCCAGCAGTTACGGCAGACAGGGGAACACTGAAGCTTTCTTT
CASSYGRQGNTEAFF
>few|TRBV18|TRBJ2-3|NA
TGTGCCAGCTCAATTAGACGGGGCACAGATACGCAGTATTTT
CASSIRRGTDTQYF
>NA|TRBV19|TRBJ2-2|TRBD2
TGTGCCAGTAGTGTACTAGCGGGAGCGGCTTACGGGGAGCTGTTTTTT
CASSVLAGAAYGELFF
>NA|TRBV6-4|TRBJ2-2|NA
TGTGCCAGCAGTGACTCCCCCGAGAACACCGGGGAGCTGTTTTTT
CASSDSPENTGELFF
>NA|TRBV7-2|TRBJ1-3|NA
TGTGCCAGCAGCTTAGTGGACGGAAGATCTGGAAACACCATATATTTT
CASSLVDGRSGNTIYF
>NA|TRBV28|TRBJ2-7|TRBD2
TGTGCCAGCAGGGGGCTAGCGGACTACGAGCAGTACTTC
CASRGLADYEQYF
>once|TRBV19|TRBJ1-2|NA
TGTGCCAGTAGTACCCTGTCCGCAGGGGATCATGGCTACACCTTC
CASSTLSAGDHGYTF
>NA|TRBV4-2|TRBJ2-5|TRBD2
TGTGCCAGCAGCCAAATCCAGGGACTAGCTGAGTACCAAGAGACCCAGTACTTC
CASSQIQGLAEYQETQYF
>few|TRBV18|TRBJ2-5|TRBD1
TGTGCCAGCTCACTCCGGGACAGCTATCAAGAGACCCAGTACTTC
CASSLRDSYQETQYF
>medium-sized|TRBV4-1|TRBJ2-6|NA
TGCGCCAGCAGCACCGGGCCGAGCTCTGGGGCCAACGTCCTGACTTTC
CASSTGPSSGANVLTF
>NA|TRBV18|TRBJ2-5|TRBD2
TGTGCCAGCTCACCAACGGCGGGGGGCGCCTCCGGCCAAGAGACCCAGTACTTC
CASSPTAGGASGQETQYF
>NA|TRBV9|TRBJ2-3|TRBD2
TGTGCCAGCAGCGTATCGGGTATGGGCGGGAGAGGTATCACAGATACGCAGTATTTT
CASSVSGMGGRGITDTQYF
>NA|TRBV19|TRBJ2-1|TRBD2
TGTGCCAGTAGTACAAGACCCTCACTAGCGGGAAATGTCAATGAGCAGTTCTTC
CASSTRPSLAGNVNEQFF
>few|TRBV10-3|TRBJ1-5|TRBD1
TGTGCCATCAGTGGGGGGACAGGCAATCAGCCCCAGCATTTT
CAISGGTGNQPQHF
>NA|TRBV5-4|TRBJ2-2|TRBD2
TGTGCCAGCAGCCAGGGACTAGCGGGAGGGGAGCTGTTTTTT
CASSQGLAGGELFF
>NA|TRBV5-1|TRBJ2-5|TRBD1
TGCGCCAGCAGCCCAGGGACAGGGGGCTATCAAGAGACCCAGTACTTC
CASSPGTGGYQETQYF
>NA|TRBV9|TRBJ1-1|NA
TGTGCCAGCAGCGTAGCGACGGCCTCAGAGGCTTTCTTT
CASSVATASEAFF
>NA|TRBV18|TRBJ2-5|NA
TGTGCCAGCTCACCACCAACGGGGAAAGAGACCCAGTACTTC
CASSPPTGKETQYF
>once|TRBV29-1|TRBJ2-1|TRBD2
TGCAGCGTTGACCCGACTAGCGGGAGTTACAATGAGCAGTTCTTC
CSVDPTSGSYNEQFF
>NA|TRBV9|TRBJ2-3|NA
TGTGCCAGCAACCTCGGGGTTGGGGGGGATACGCAGTATTTT
CASNLGVGGDTQYF
>NA|TRBV29-1|TRBJ1-2|NA
TGCAGCGTTCCCCTATATGGGGGGGTTGGCTACACCTTC
CSVPLYGGVGYTF
>NA|TRBV6-4|TRBJ2-1|NA
TGTGCCAGCAGTCTTGACCCCGGACGGTACAATGAGCAGTTCTTC
CASSLDPGRYNEQFF
>NA|TRBV13|TRBJ1-3|TRBD1
TGTGCCAGCAGCCTTACACAGGGGCAAGTAGGAAACACCATATATTTT
CASSLTQGQVGNTIYF
>few|TRBV5-1|TRBJ1-5|TRBD1
TGCGCCAGCAGCTTGTGGACAGGGGGCGATCAGCCCCAGCATTTT
CASSLWTGGDQPQHF
>NA|TRBV5-4|TRBJ2-1|TRBD1
TGTGCCAGCAGCTTGGGGGACAGGGGCTTGAATGAGCAGTTCTTC
CASSLGDRGLNEQFF
>once|TRBV4-2|TRBJ1-2|NA
TGTGCCAGCAGCCACGGAATTTTCGACGGTGCTAACTATGGCTACACCTTC
CASSHGIFDGANYGYTF
>once|TRBV28|TRBJ2-3|NA
TGTGCCAGCAGCCTGGGGCTGATAGGTACGCAGTATTTT
CASSLGLIGTQYF
>few|TRBV5-1|TRBJ1-1|TRBD1
TGCGCCAGCAGCACGGGACAGGGAAACACTGAAGCTTTCTTT
CASSTGQGNTEAFF
>NA|TRBV2|TRBJ1-2|NA
TGTGCCAGCATAACACTTAACTATGGCTACACCTTC
CASITLNYGYTF
>NA|TRBV19|TRBJ2-1|TRBD2
TGTGCCAGCAAAGCAGCCAGGGGACTAGCGAGGGCCAATGAGCAGTTCTTC
CASKAARGLARANEQFF
>few|TRBV19|TRBJ1-2|TRBD1
TGTGCCAGTAGTATAGGGGGGACAGGGAGAAACTATGGCTACACCTTC
CASSIGGTGRNYGYTF
>NA|TRBV18|TRBJ2-3|NA
TGTGCCAGCTCACCAAGCGGCCCCACGGGGCAGTATTTT
CASSPSGPTGQYF
>NA|TRBV28|TRBJ2-7|NA
TGTGCCAGCAGTTCCCCCCAGGTGGGCTACGAGCAGTACTTC
CASSSPQVGYEQYF
>few|TRBV4-2|TRBJ2-3|NA
TGTGCCAGCAGCCAAGAGGGACGTACCACAGATACGCAGTATTTT
CASSQEGRTTDTQYF
>NA|TRBV28|TRBJ2-7|NA
TGTGCCAGCAGTTTTGTTGGGGGCAGTGGATCCTACGAGCAGTACTTC
CASSFVGGSGSYEQYF
>once|TRBV29-1|TRBJ2-7|NA
TGCAGCGTTGGATTAGCTTACGAGCAGTACTTC
CSVGLAYEQYF
>NA|TRBV9|TRBJ2-1|NA
TGTGCCAGCAGCCTAAGGACAGAAGACAATGAGCAGTTCTTC
CASSLRTEDNEQFF
>NA|TRBV14|TRBJ1-1|NA
TGTGCCAGCAGCCAAGTGGCCGGATCTGAAGCTTTCTTT
CASSQVAGSEAFF
>NA|TRBV27|TRBJ2-5|TRBD2
TGTGCCAGCAGTCGAAACGGGGGGGAGACCCAGTACTTC
CASSRNGGETQYF
>once|TRBV28|TRBJ1-5|NA
TGTGCCAGCATGGAATTGGGTCAGCCCCAGCATTTT
CASMELGQPQHF